This note documents a single T cell receptor beta chain sequence. Its antigen is currently unknown. This sample is part of a study of shared clonotypes between healthy human individuals. Overall study: A couple of women and three men aged 18 to 49 made up the donors.

Study-level results: Generally, naive subsets came out with larger estimated richness than memory subsets.

Assay runs were performed at deep level. Some clones are missing from TCRdb's copy, which holds only in-frame ones; the method was immunoSEQ multiplex PCR. The table lists under 750,000 clones, 72% of them singletons, with approximately 1.7% in the top ten. Trimming cost V 6 bases and J 1 base, with 16 bases left between them. The germline CDR1 and CDR2 sequences are MNHNY and SVGAGI (reference sequence). CDR3 size: 16 residues. Input material: memory CD4+ T cells sorted from blood. Subset denoted: CD45RA-negative fraction. V usage is TRBV6-6 and J usage is TRBJ2-1; D is unresolved. The receptor's source is a woman aged 25 to 39 in good health. CDR3 protein: CASRRPGASSYNEQFF. In DNA, the CDR3 is TGTGCCAGCAGAAGACCAGGAGCTTCTTCCTACAATGAGCAGTTCTTC.